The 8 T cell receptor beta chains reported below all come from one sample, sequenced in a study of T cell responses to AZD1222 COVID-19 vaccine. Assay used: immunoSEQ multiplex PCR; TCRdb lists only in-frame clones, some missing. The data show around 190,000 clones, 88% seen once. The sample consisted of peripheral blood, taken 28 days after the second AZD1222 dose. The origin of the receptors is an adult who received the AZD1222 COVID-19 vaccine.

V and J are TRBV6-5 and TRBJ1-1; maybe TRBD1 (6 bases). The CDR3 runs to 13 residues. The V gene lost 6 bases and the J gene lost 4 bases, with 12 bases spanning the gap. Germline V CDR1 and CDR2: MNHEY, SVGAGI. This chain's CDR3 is CASRGGAGTEAFF. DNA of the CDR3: TGTGCCAGCAGAGGGGGTGCGGGCACTGAAGCTTTCTTT.

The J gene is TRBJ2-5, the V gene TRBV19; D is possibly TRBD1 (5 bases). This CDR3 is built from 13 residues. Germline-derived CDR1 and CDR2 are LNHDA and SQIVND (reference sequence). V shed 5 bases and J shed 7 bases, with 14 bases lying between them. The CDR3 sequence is CASSPQVLGTQYF. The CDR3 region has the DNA TGTGCCAGTAGTCCACAGGTTCTAGGGACCCAGTACTTC.

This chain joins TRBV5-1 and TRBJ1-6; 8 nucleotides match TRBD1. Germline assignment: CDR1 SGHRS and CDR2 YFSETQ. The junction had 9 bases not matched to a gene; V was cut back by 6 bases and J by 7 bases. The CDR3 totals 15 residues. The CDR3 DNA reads TGCGCCAGCAAGCAACCGACAGGGGAAAATTCACCCCTCCACTTT. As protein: CASKQPTGENSPLHF.

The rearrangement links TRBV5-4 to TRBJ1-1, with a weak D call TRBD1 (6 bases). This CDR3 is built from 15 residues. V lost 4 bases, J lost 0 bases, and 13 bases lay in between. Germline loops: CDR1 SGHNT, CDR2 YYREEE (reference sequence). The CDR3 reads CASSGAGTLNTEAFF. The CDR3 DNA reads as TGTGCCAGCAGCGGCGCCGGGACATTGAACACTGAAGCTTTCTTT.

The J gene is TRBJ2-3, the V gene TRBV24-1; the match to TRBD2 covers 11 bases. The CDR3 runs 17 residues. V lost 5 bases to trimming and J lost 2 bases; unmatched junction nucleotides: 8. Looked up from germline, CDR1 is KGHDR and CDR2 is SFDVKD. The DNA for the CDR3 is TGTGCCACCAGTGGGGCCTATAGCGGGGGGGCCACAGATACGCAGTATTTT. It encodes CATSGAYSGGATDTQYF.

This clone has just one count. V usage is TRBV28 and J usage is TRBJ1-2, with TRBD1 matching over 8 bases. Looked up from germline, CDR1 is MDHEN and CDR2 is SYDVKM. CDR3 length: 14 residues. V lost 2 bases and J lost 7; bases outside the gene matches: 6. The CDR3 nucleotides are TGTGCCAGCAGTTTAGAGGACAGGGTGGTTGGCTACACCTTC. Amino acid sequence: CASSLEDRVVGYTF.

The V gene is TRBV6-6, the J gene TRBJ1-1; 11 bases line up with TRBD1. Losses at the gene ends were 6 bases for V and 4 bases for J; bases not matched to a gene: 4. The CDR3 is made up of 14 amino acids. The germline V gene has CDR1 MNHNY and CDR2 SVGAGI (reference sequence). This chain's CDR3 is CASSTGTGGTEAFF. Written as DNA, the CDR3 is TGTGCCAGCAGCACCGGGACAGGGGGCACTGAAGCTTTCTTT.

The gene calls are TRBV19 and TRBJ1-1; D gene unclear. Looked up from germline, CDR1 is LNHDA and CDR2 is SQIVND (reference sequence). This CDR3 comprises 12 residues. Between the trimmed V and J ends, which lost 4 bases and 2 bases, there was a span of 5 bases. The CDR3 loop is CASSTLNTEAFF. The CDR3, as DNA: TGTGCCAGTAGTACCTTAAACACTGAAGCTTTCTTT.